This T cell receptor (beta chain) was obtained from a study of blood T cell repertoires in COVID-19 (TCRdb year 2020). Describing the broader study: Samples from collaborators originated in the United States, Italy and Spain and spanned both the acute and convalescent phases of COVID-19. The dataset comprised deeply sampled blood TCRbeta repertoires from subjects exposed to, actively infected with, or recovered from COVID-19. The material from the prospective study consisted of cDNA or gDNA derived from T cells, B-cell-depleted T cells, or PBMCs. The sample metadata nearly always contained a de-identified subject ID, COVID-19 status, age in years and sex. HLA class I and class II types, where available, came from metadata supplied by the sample provider rather than from assay-based typing. The repertoires were made available in a free public database intended to serve as a resource for research on the immune response to SARS-CoV-2. Samples were obtained from the ongoing ImmuneRACE study (first 160 participants) and from over a thousand subjects provided by 6 global collaborators.

Trimming takes 4 bases from V and 0 bases from J, and the germline ends sit 12 bases apart. The germline V gene gives CDR1 as SGHNT and CDR2 as YENEEA. The CDR3 spans 16 residues, from the cysteine through the phenylalanine. Here the CDR3 DNA is all that survives: 48 bases in frame from base 1. The immunoSEQ Assay, a bias-controlled multiplex PCR, was used to amplify TCRbeta CDR3 regions from genomic DNA. The paper's data handling went like this. Within the assay, amplification of reference gene primers was used to estimate how many nucleated cells each sample contained. To quantify the absolute abundance of each unique TCRbeta CDR3 rearrangement, sequence reads were collapsed and filtered. For each sample, productive Simpson clonality was calculated as the square root of Simpson's diversity index over productive rearrangements. Imported from immuneACCESS, the table was reduced by TCRdb to in-frame sequences with V and J called. These copies leave out some clones; in studies compared against another copy, an unresolved V gene accounts for under half, and the cause of the remainder is not known. The V and J calls and the clone size are those of that table, but D and trimming were determined from the DNA. This sample holds roughly 250,000 clones; about four fifths were observed only once. Clones ranked in the top ten supply 3% to 4.5% of the sample.

Overall study results and their limits: The quantity of clinical and demographic metadata differed by source and by participant and was supplied without curation.

Participants in the prospective study were aged roughly 18 to 100 years, lived in about two dozen United States geographic areas, and enrolled through a virtual design. Cohort assignment in the prospective study relied on participant-reported clinical history from a screening survey and a study questionnaire. A participant counted as exposed if, within 2 weeks of entering the study, that participant had been in contact with someone who had a PCR-confirmed or clinician-diagnosed COVID-19 case. In the prospective study, mobile phlebotomists collected whole blood, serum and a nasopharyngeal or oropharyngeal swab from each participant. Over an approximately two-month period, participants in the prospective study had the option of providing additional blood draws and questionnaires. Before DNA extraction, blood samples from the prospective study were shipped at room temperature or frozen. A remark on this clone: Its antigen is currently not known. Within one base of it there is no much larger clone, and no base qualities were kept.

This sequence originates from a woman aged 40 to 55 who had been exposed to COVID-19. Material for sequencing was PBMCs or T cells enriched from blood (not recorded which). The chain is made from TRBV11-3 and TRBJ2-2; a confident D gene designation cannot be given. In nucleotide form, the sequence is TGTGCCAGCAGCTCCGGGTCTCAGTCGAACACCGGGGAGCTGTTTTTT. This sequence encodes CASSSGSQSNTGELFF.